The 16 T cell receptor beta chains reported below all come from one sample, sequenced in a study of identical twins. TCRdb reprocessed the 5' RACE reads with MiXCR, giving one entry per CDR3 protein. Of roughly 190,000 distinct CDR3 sequences listed, more than 15% are singletons. The sample also formed part of further work on T cells expressing NK-cell markers.

The sample comprised CD8+ T cells sorted from blood. These receptors came from a woman under 30 in good health.

This clonotype has just a few counts. The J gene is TRBJ1-1, the V gene TRBV5-6; D not resolved. The germline V gene has CDR1 SGHDT and CDR2 YYEEEE. The CDR3 consists of 13 residues. V was shortened by 0 bases and J by 8 bases, with 11 bases between the two germline ends. CDR3 sequence reads: CASSLGSAGEAFF. The CDR3 coding sequence is TGTGCCAGCAGCTTGGGTTCAGCCGGAGAAGCTTTCTTT.

This clonotype was detected many times. V is TRBV12-5 and J is TRBJ1-1; 8 bases align to TRBD1. The CDR3 extends over 17 amino acids. The ends lost 6 bases at V and 3 bases at J; junction bases unmatched: 15. Germline-derived CDR1 and CDR2 are LGHNT and FRNRAP. CDR3 coding DNA: TGTGCTAGTGGGCTAGGCCGGGACAGGATGCCTTACACTGAAGCTTTCTTT. It translates to CASGLGRDRMPYTEAFF.

The table lists this clonotype with a few counts. The chain has TRBV20-1 and TRBJ1-1; no clear D. Germline V gives CDR1 DFQATT, CDR2 SNEGSKA (reference sequence). The CDR3 covers 12 residues. V was pared by 2 bases and J by 5 bases, with 9 bases between. The CDR3 loop is CSARFLRTEAFF. The CDR3 nucleotides read TGCAGTGCTAGATTTCTGAGAACTGAAGCTTTCTTT.

This chain joins TRBV4-3 and TRBJ2-7, with 8 bases fitting TRBD1. Germline V gene lookup returns CDR1 LGHNA and CDR2 YSLEER. The CDR3 loop spans 15 amino acids. J was trimmed by 3 bases and V by 4 bases; bases with no gene match: 8. CDR3 bases: TGCGCCAGCAGCCCCTCTCGAACAGGGGGCTACGAGCAGTACTTC. Residues: CASSPSRTGGYEQYF.

This clonotype was counted between two and nine times. This chain connects TRBV19 to TRBJ1-1; TRBD1 might be the D (6 bases). This CDR3 spans 12 amino acids. The V end was cut by 10 bases, the J end by 4 bases, with 13 bases between. Germline values: CDR1 LNHDA, CDR2 SQIVND (reference sequence). The CDR3 sequence is CAIKQGGTEAFF. The CDR3 nucleotides read TGTGCCATCAAACAAGGGGGCACTGAAGCTTTCTTT.

This chain connects TRBV7-6 to TRBJ2-5, with D uncertain. Per the germline V gene, CDR1 is SGHVS and CDR2 is FNYEAQ. Trimming removed 1 base at V and 5 bases at J, with 23 bases between. The CDR3 sequence is 18 residues long. The DNA for the CDR3 is TGTGCCAGCAGCTTAGTCGATTATGTATACCGTACCAATGAGACCCAGTACTTC. It specifies CASSLVDYVYRTNETQYF.

The chain employs TRBV12-5 and TRBJ2-3; D is tentatively TRBD1 or TRBD2 (6 bases each). Germline CDR1 is LGHNT and CDR2 is FRNRAP. The CDR3 length is 15 residues. The V gene lost 9 bases and the J gene lost 0 bases, with 16 bases spanning the gap. The CDR3 bases are TGTGCTAGCTCGTGGGGGGCGAGGAGCACAGATACGCAGTATTTT. This translates into CASSWGARSTDTQYF.

This clonotype turned up a few times. The chain couples TRBV15 to TRBJ1-5, with unresolved D. The V gene's germline CDR1 is LNHNV and CDR2 YYDKDF (reference sequence). V lost 5 bases to trimming and J lost 2 bases, with 13 bases between them. CDR3 length: 15 amino acids. DNA for the CDR3: TGTGCCACCAGCGTGCGGCGGAGGGGCAATCAGCCCCAGCATTTT. Translated, it gives CATSVRRRGNQPQHF.

At least ten counts were recorded for this clonotype. This chain connects TRBV12-3 or TRBV12-4 to TRBJ1-1; 9 bases map to TRBD1. The V gene end was trimmed by 3 bases and the J gene end by 8 bases; junction bases not matched to a gene: 1. This CDR3 has 12 amino acids. The CDR3 region has the DNA TGTGCCAGCAGTTTGGGACAGGGCGAAGCTTTCTTT. It codes for CASSLGQGEAFF.

CDR3 coding DNA: TGTGCCAGCAGCTTTGTATCGGCGGGCTGGAACCAAGAGACCCAGTACTTC. Amino acid sequence: CASSFVSAGWNQETQYF. V gene TRBV7-2 combines with J gene TRBJ2-5, with D possibly TRBD2 on 5 matching bases. The CDR3 totals 17 residues. Between the trimmed V and J ends, which lost 3 bases and 0 bases, there was a span of 17 bases. Germline CDR1 SGHTA, CDR2 FQGNSA.

The chain recombines TRBV9 with TRBJ2-7, with a weak D call TRBD2 (5 bases). Germline V gene sequence: CDR1 SGDLS, CDR2 YYNGEE. With 0 bases removed from V and 6 bases from J, the gap between germline ends came to 13 bases. This CDR3 contains 14 residues. In DNA form, the CDR3 reads TGTGCCAGCAGCGTAGTACTCACCGGAGGCGAGCAGTACTTC. Protein: CASSVVLTGGEQYF.

The chain combines TRBV15 with TRBJ2-2, with no clear D. This CDR3 comprises 12 residues. V lost 1 base to trimming and J lost 7 bases, with 4 bases between them. Germline V lookup: CDR1 LNHNV, CDR2 YYDKDF (reference sequence). The CDR3 here is CATSRGGGELFF. Written as DNA, the CDR3 is TGTGCCACCAGCAGAGGGGGCGGGGAGCTGTTTTTT. The complete variable domain, with remaining parts taken from reference TRBV15 and TRBJ2-2, reads DAMVIQNPRYQVTQFGKPVTLSCSQTLNHNVMYWYQQKSSQAPKLLFHYYDKDFNNEADTPDNFQSRRPNTSFCFLDIRSPGLGDTAMYLCATSRGGGELFFGEGSRLTVL.

This clonotype was seen many times. The CDR3 DNA is TGTGCCAGCAGTTTCGGGAACAATGAGCAGTTCTTC. The encoded protein is CASSFGNNEQFF. The rearrangement links TRBV12-3 or TRBV12-4 to TRBJ2-1; D perhaps matches TRBD2 (5 bases). With 3 bases removed from V and 5 bases from J, the gap between germline ends came to 5 bases. CDR3 length: 12 residues.

This chain links TRBV15 with TRBJ2-1; 7 nucleotides line up with TRBD1. The junction had 8 bases not matched to a gene; V was cut back by 5 bases and J by 1 base. Germline V gives CDR1 LNHNV, CDR2 YYDKDF (reference sequence). The CDR3 totals 16 residues. CDR3 residues: CATSDEDRTSYNEQFF. The CDR3 region has the DNA TGTGCCACCAGCGACGAGGACAGGACATCCTACAATGAGCAGTTCTTC.

In this sample, this clonotype turned up a few times. The V gene is TRBV7-8, the J gene TRBJ1-1; no clear D. The CDR3 runs 14 residues. V was pared by 6 bases and J by 5 bases, with 16 bases between. Looked up from germline, CDR1 is SGHVS and CDR2 is FQNEAQ. The CDR3: CASRGVVGGTEAFF. In DNA, the CDR3 is TGTGCCAGCAGGGGTGTAGTGGGTGGGACTGAAGCTTTCTTT.

This clonotype was found a few times. This sequence joins TRBV12-3 or TRBV12-4 and TRBJ2-3, with D perhaps matching TRBD1 (5 bases). The CDR3 has 13 residues. V lost 3 bases, J lost 5 bases, and 9 bases lay in between. CDR3 in DNA: TGTGCCAGCAGTTTTGGGGCTGGAGATACGCAGTATTTT. Translation: CASSFGAGDTQYF.